The 23 T cell receptor beta chains listed next were all sequenced from one sample in a study of blood T cell repertoires in COVID-19. Clones were sequenced by immunoSEQ multiplex PCR, and TCRdb holds only the in-frame ones, with some missing. The sample has 50,000 to 85,000 clones, around three quarters seen once. Material for sequencing was peripheral blood. All receptors derive from a human donor in a cohort sampled during active COVID-19.

The table lists this clone with a few counts. The CDR3 sequence: CASSLSSPGADEQYF. DNA of the CDR3: TGTGCCAGCAGCTTGTCGTCTCCAGGGGCCGACGAGCAGTACTTC. V and J are TRBV13 and TRBJ2-7; a weak D match, TRBD1 (6 bases). The CDR3 spans 15 residues. Trimming took 3 bases from V and 5 from J, leaving 17 bases between them. Germline lookup yields CDR1 PRHDT and CDR2 FYEKMQ (reference sequence).

The sample holds one count of this clone. The chain links TRBV6-1 to TRBJ2-7, with TRBD2 matching over 9 bases. The V gene end was trimmed by 4 bases and the J gene end by 3 bases; junction bases not matched to a gene: 10. Germline CDR1 is MNHNS and CDR2 is SASEGT. The CDR3 has 16 residues. The CDR3 sequence: CASSGAGTSSYYEQYF. The CDR3, as DNA: TGTGCCAGCAGTGGAGCCGGGACTAGCTCATACTACGAGCAGTACTTC.

This clone was found a few times. The DNA for the CDR3 is TGTGCCAGCAGTACTCATAACTATGGCTACACCTTC. Amino acid sequence: CASSTHNYGYTF. V gene TRBV27 combines with J gene TRBJ1-2; D uncertain. Germline V lookup: CDR1 MNHEY, CDR2 SMNVEV (reference sequence). The CDR3 covers 12 residues. Trimming shortened V by 5 bases and J by 1 base, and 5 bases separated the two germline ends.

The chain carries TRBV3-1 (or the pseudogene TRBV3-2) and TRBJ2-7; D is possibly TRBD2 (7 bases). Trimming shortened V by 4 bases and J by 3 bases, and 16 bases separated the two germline ends. Germline V CDR1 and CDR2: LGHDT, YNNKEL (reference sequence). The CDR3 is made up of 15 amino acids. The CDR3 nucleotides read TGTGCCAGCAGCCTGGGAGGGGTCAGGGGCTACGAGCAGTACTTC. Protein sequence: CASSLGGVRGYEQYF.

This chain links TRBV11-2 with TRBJ2-7; 12 bases are a match to TRBD2. The CDR3 extends over 15 amino acids. Trimming took 4 bases from V and 4 from J; bases not matched to a gene: 5. Germline CDR1 and CDR2: SGHAT and FQNNGV. The CDR3 DNA follows: TGTGCCAGCAGCTCCCCGGGGACTAGCGGGTACGAGCAGTACTTC. This encodes CASSSPGTSGYEQYF.

This clone was detected only a few times. This chain joins TRBV7-9 and TRBJ2-1, with D perhaps TRBD1 (5 bases). Germline CDR1 is SEHNR and CDR2 is FQNEAQ (reference sequence). The CDR3 sequence is 14 residues long. The V and J ends lost 6 bases and 6 bases respectively, with 15 bases between them. The CDR3 DNA sequence: TGTGCCAGCAGACCCTGGGGTACAGGCAATGAGCAGTTCTTC. This gives the protein CASRPWGTGNEQFF.

This sequence joins TRBV5-1 and TRBJ2-7, with 9 bases that match TRBD1. Germline values: CDR1 SGHRS, CDR2 YFSETQ. The V segment lost 4 bases and the J segment 1 base; nucleotides outside the gene matches: 6. The CDR3 is 15 amino acids. CDR3 DNA: TGCGCCAGCAGCCACGGAGGGACAGGGTCCTACGAGCAGTACTTC. Translation gives CASSHGGTGSYEQYF.

This chain joins TRBV4-3 and TRBJ2-3; D gene ambiguous. V lost 0 bases and J lost 4, with 8 bases in between. Germline V gene sequence: CDR1 LGHNA, CDR2 YSLEER. The CDR3 has 14 residues. CDR3 nucleotide sequence: TGCGCCAGCAGCCAAGATTGGGCCGCAGATACGCAGTATTTT. This gives the protein CASSQDWAADTQYF.

This clone was recorded once. This sequence joins TRBV7-2 and TRBJ1-6, with D perhaps TRBD1 (5 bases). CDR1 is SGHTA and CDR2 is FQGNSA in the germline V gene. V was shortened by 6 bases and J by 0 bases, with 12 bases between the two germline ends. The CDR3 has 16 amino acids. DNA of the CDR3: TGTGCCAGCAGTGGGGGGAAACGCTCCTATAATTCACCCCTCCACTTT. Translation: CASSGGKRSYNSPLHF. The variable domain in full, with the rest retrieved from reference TRBV7-2 and TRBJ1-6, is GAGVSQSPSNKVTEKGKDVELRCDPISGHTALYWYRQSLGQGLEFLIYFQGNSAPDKSGLPSDRFSAERTGGSVSTLTIQRTQQEDSAVYLCASSGGKRSYNSPLHFGNGTRLTVT.

V usage is TRBV7-8 and J usage is TRBJ2-7, with 8 bases aligning to TRBD1. The CDR3 consists of 16 residues. V lost 2 bases to trimming and J lost 6 bases; unmatched junction nucleotides: 12. From germline, CDR1 is SGHVS and CDR2 FQNEAQ. DNA for the CDR3: TGTGCCAGCAGCTTACCGACAGGGGACGCGGCCCGCGAGCAGTACTTC. Translated: CASSLPTGDAAREQYF.

This rearrangement joins TRBV7-6 to TRBJ1-5, with D possibly TRBD1 on 6 matching bases. V was pared by 2 bases and J by 4 bases, with 9 bases between. CDR1 SGHVS and CDR2 FNYEAQ come from the germline V gene. The length of the CDR3 is 14 residues. The CDR3 DNA reads as TGTGCCAGCAGCTTATTGGGGGCTAATCAGCCCCAGCATTTT. Protein: CASSLLGANQPQHF.

The CDR3 sequence is CASSEPGTSGRTYEQYF. The CDR3 DNA reads as TGTGCCAGCAGCGAACCCGGGACTAGCGGGAGGACTTACGAGCAGTACTTC. This sequence joins TRBV21-1 and TRBJ2-7; the table's D gene call, TRBD2, was not cross checked with the DNA. TRBV21-1 is tagged as a pseudogene. The CDR3 has 17 amino acids.

The chain has TRBV21-1 and TRBJ1-5; whether TRBD1, the table's D call, matches the DNA was not checked. TRBV21-1 is a pseudogene segment. The CDR3 runs to 17 residues. This chain's CDR3 is CASSKARDRARDQPQHF. The CDR3 region has the DNA TGTGCCAGCAGCAAAGCCCGCGACAGGGCCCGGGATCAGCCCCAGCATTTT.

This clone showed up just a few times. V gene TRBV12-3 or TRBV12-4 combines with J gene TRBJ2-3; D gene unclear. V lost 4 bases and J 2 bases, leaving 4 bases between the germline ends. This CDR3 spans 12 amino acids. CDR3: CASSSFTDTQYF. In DNA form, the CDR3 reads TGTGCCAGCAGTTCTTTCACAGATACGCAGTATTTT.

The chain links TRBV6-1 to TRBJ1-2, with 8 bases lining up with TRBD1. Trimming at V came to 2 bases and at J to 6 bases, leaving 8 bases not matched to a gene. Germline V gives CDR1 MNHNS, CDR2 SASEGT. This CDR3 has 15 amino acids. In nucleotides, the CDR3 is TGTGCCAGCAGTGAATTTAGGGGACAGGCCGATGGCTACACCTTC. The encoded protein is CASSEFRGQADGYTF.

The V gene is TRBV30, the J gene TRBJ1-1, with a weak D call TRBD1 (5 bases). From germline, CDR1 is GTSNPN and CDR2 SVGIG (reference sequence). V was pared by 4 bases and J by 3 bases, with 12 bases between. The CDR3 totals 13 residues. DNA of the CDR3: TGTGCCTGGAATATAGGGGCCCACACTGAAGCTTTCTTT. Translated: CAWNIGAHTEAFF.

This clone was picked up a small number of times. The V gene is TRBV4-1, the J gene TRBJ2-5; 11 nucleotides agree with TRBD2. Per germline, CDR1 MGHRA and CDR2 YSYEKL. This CDR3 contains 16 residues. The trim removed 4 bases at V and 2 bases at J, leaving 6 bases unmatched. The CDR3 sequence is CASSRNSGRVQETQYF. Here the CDR3 DNA reads TGCGCCAGCAGCCGTAATAGCGGGAGGGTACAAGAGACCCAGTACTTC.

The chain recombines TRBV5-6 with TRBJ1-1; D call uncertain. Per the germline V gene, CDR1 is SGHDT and CDR2 is YYEEEE. There are 14 residues in the CDR3. V lost 7 bases and J 1 base, leaving 14 bases between the germline ends. DNA of the CDR3: TGTGCCAGCTCCGGGAGTCGCTGGAACACTGAAGCTTTCTTT. It yields the protein CASSGSRWNTEAFF.

The CDR3 DNA follows: TGTGCCAGCAGCTTATCAGGGGCCCCAGGGGGCTACACCTTC. It specifies CASSLSGAPGGYTF. The chain uses TRBV5-4 and TRBJ1-2; maybe TRBD1 (6 bases). Germline V gene lookup returns CDR1 SGHNT and CDR2 YYREEE (reference sequence). V was clipped by 2 bases and J by 8 bases, with 16 bases between them. The CDR3 is made up of 14 amino acids.

In this sample, this clone turned up a few times. The gene calls are TRBV2 and TRBJ1-1, with 8 bases matching TRBD1. Germline CDR1 and CDR2: SNHLY and FYNNEI. The CDR3 contains 15 residues. Trimming at V came to 5 bases and at J to 0 bases, leaving 5 bases not matched to a gene. CDR3 DNA sequence: TGTGCCAGCAGTAGGGACAGGAGGATGAACACTGAAGCTTTCTTT. Translation: CASSRDRRMNTEAFF.

This chain links TRBV7-9 with TRBJ1-2, with D possibly TRBD1 on 6 matching bases. Germline CDR1 reads SEHNR; CDR2 reads FQNEAQ (reference sequence). CDR3 length: 13 residues. Trimming stripped 3 bases from V and 7 bases from J, with 12 bases between. The CDR3 DNA sequence: TGTGCCAGCAGCTTTTCAGGGGATAGTGGCTACACCTTC. It encodes CASSFSGDSGYTF.

The chain recombines TRBV3-1 (or the pseudogene TRBV3-2) with TRBJ2-2; D possibly corresponds to TRBD2 (5 bases). CDR3 length: 16 amino acids. The ends were cut back, 4 bases at V and 3 bases at J, with 15 bases in the middle. Per germline, CDR1 LGHDT and CDR2 YNNKEL (reference sequence). The CDR3 spells CASSLAGGLYTGELFF. The CDR3 nucleotides are TGTGCCAGCAGCCTGGCTGGCGGACTTTACACCGGGGAGCTGTTTTTT.

The rearrangement uses TRBV19 and TRBJ1-3; no definite D call. Germline CDR1 reads LNHDA; CDR2 reads SQIVND (reference sequence). Trimming stripped 3 bases from V and 3 bases from J, with 12 bases between. The CDR3 has 15 amino acids. CDR3 in amino acids: CASSIRRSVGNTIYF. CDR3 nucleotides: TGTGCCAGTAGTATTCGTCGATCGGTTGGAAACACCATATATTTT.